This T cell receptor beta chain was identified in a study of blood T cells in healthy people across ages. Whole-study findings and limits: Nothing was known about donor CMV status, and this possibly confounded expanded clonotype changes.

Primed by a sample-barcoded 5' primer and a J-beta primer mix, a second PCR proceeded for about 6 to 11 cycles. Via MiXCR, TCRdb re-called the 5' RACE reads, giving one row per CDR3 protein. Of about 830,000 distinct CDR3 sequences in the sample, more than 45% were seen once. J was trimmed by 5 bases and V by 1 base; bases with no gene match: 4. The CDR3 covers 15 residues. The V gene's germline CDR1 is SGHTA and CDR2 FQGNSA. To note about this clonotype: What it recognizes is unknown.

This sequence originates from a man aged 25 to 40 in good health. The sequencing sample was made of blood. V gene TRBV7-2 combines with J gene TRBJ1-5; 8 bases fit TRBD1. This CDR3 is CASSLGQGAHQPQHF. In DNA, the CDR3 is TGTGCCAGCAGCTTAGGGCAGGGGGCGCATCAGCCCCAGCATTTT.